Listed here are 31 T cell receptor beta chains from one sample, sequenced in a study of CD8 T cells in Susac syndrome. Random hexamers were used to reverse transcribe the RNA input (about 0.5 to 1 ug). TCRdb reprocessed the immunoSEQ multiplex PCR reads via MiXCR and lists one record per CDR3 protein. The sample lists under 200,000 distinct CDR3 sequences; approximately 96% were seen once. Sample: CD8+ T cells from PBMCs. All receptors come from a human donor with multiple sclerosis.

The chain combines TRBV18 with TRBJ1-1; D possibly corresponds to TRBD1 (5 bases). The length of the CDR3 is 14 residues. Trimming took 3 bases from V and 1 from J, leaving 9 bases between them. CDR1 is KGHSH and CDR2 is LQKENI in the germline V gene. The DNA of the CDR3 is TGTGCCAGCTCACCCGAGACAGAGAACACTGAAGCTTTCTTT. Protein: CASSPETENTEAFF.

The table lists this clonotype with a few counts. V is TRBV5-1 and J is TRBJ2-6, with D uncertain. The germline V gene has CDR1 SGHRS and CDR2 YFSETQ. This CDR3 spans 15 amino acids. The germline V and J ends were trimmed by 4 bases and 0 bases, with 8 bases remaining between them. CDR3 sequence (DNA): TGCGCCAGCAGCCTCTGGATCTCTGGGGCCAACGTCCTGACTTTC. Its translation is CASSLWISGANVLTF. Drawing the rest from reference TRBV5-1 and TRBJ2-6, the complete variable domain is KAGVTQTPRYLIKTRGQQVTLSCSPISGHRSVSWYQQTPGQGLQFLFEYFSETQRNKGNFPGRFSGRQFSNSRSEMNVSTLELGDSALYLCASSLWISGANVLTFGAGSRLTVL.

This chain links TRBV15 with TRBJ2-1; TRBD2 might be the D (6 bases). Between the trimmed V and J ends, which lost 6 bases and 9 bases, there was a span of 15 bases. This CDR3 is built from 13 residues. Germline-derived CDR1 and CDR2 are LNHNV and YYDKDF (reference sequence). The CDR3 DNA is TGTGCCACCAGGGGGACTCCATCGAGTGAGCAGTTCTTC. Residues: CATRGTPSSEQFF. The full variable domain, rest sourced from reference TRBV15 and TRBJ2-1, is DAMVIQNPRYQVTQFGKPVTLSCSQTLNHNVMYWYQQKSSQAPKLLFHYYDKDFNNEADTPDNFQSRRPNTSFCFLDIRSPGLGDTAMYLCATRGTPSSEQFFGPGTRLTVL.

This chain connects TRBV5-1 to TRBJ2-5, with D perhaps matching TRBD1 or TRBD2 (5 bases each). V lost 3 bases, J lost 4 bases, and 16 bases lay in between. The germline gives CDR1 SGHRS, CDR2 YFSETQ. CDR3 length equals 15 residues. The CDR3: CASSSSRGWVETQYF. Here the CDR3 DNA reads TGCGCCAGCAGCTCCAGCCGGGGCTGGGTAGAGACCCAGTACTTC.

The chain is built from TRBV27 and TRBJ2-5; weak D call: TRBD2 (5 bases). The CDR3 consists of 17 residues. V was cut by 4 bases and J by 3 bases, with 21 bases left in between. Germline V gives CDR1 MNHEY, CDR2 SMNVEV (reference sequence). CDR3 DNA: TGTGCCAGCAGTTCCACTAGTCTACCTCTCGCCGAAGAGACCCAGTACTTC. Its protein is CASSSTSLPLAEETQYF.

This chain connects TRBV5-1 to TRBJ2-7, with D unresolved. The length of the CDR3 is 14 residues. Germline V gives CDR1 SGHRS, CDR2 YFSETQ. V was clipped by 4 bases and J by 2 bases, with 13 bases between them. The CDR3 protein is CASSATGLTYEQYF. The CDR3 bases are TGCGCCAGCAGCGCCACGGGCCTAACCTACGAGCAGTACTTC. The whole variable domain, remainder taken from reference TRBV5-1 and TRBJ2-7, is KAGVTQTPRYLIKTRGQQVTLSCSPISGHRSVSWYQQTPGQGLQFLFEYFSETQRNKGNFPGRFSGRQFSNSRSEMNVSTLELGDSALYLCASSATGLTYEQYFGPGTRLTVT.

This chain connects TRBV11-2 to TRBJ2-7; 9 bases match TRBD1. V shed 5 bases, J shed 6 bases, and the junction held 2 bases outside the gene matches. Germline V CDR1 and CDR2: SGHAT, FQNNGV. The CDR3 has 12 amino acids. The DNA of the CDR3 is TGTGCCAGCAGCCGGGACAGGGTCGAGCAGTACTTC. As protein: CASSRDRVEQYF. Complete variable domain (other parts from reference TRBV11-2 and TRBJ2-7): EAGVAQSPRYKIIEKRQSVAFWCNPISGHATLYWYQQILGQGPKLLIQFQNNGVVDDSQLPKDRFSAERLKGVDSTLKIQPAKLEDSAVYLCASSRDRVEQYFGPGTRLTVT.

This clonotype was recorded only once. This chain joins TRBV5-1 and TRBJ2-7, with D unclear. The germline V gene encodes CDR1 SGHRS and CDR2 YFSETQ. The CDR3 length is 15 residues. The ends were cut back, 0 bases at V and 6 bases at J, with 16 bases in the middle. This CDR3 is CASSLVSQPPGEQYF. CDR3 in DNA: TGCGCCAGCAGCTTGGTTAGCCAACCGCCTGGCGAGCAGTACTTC.

The CDR3 protein is CASSQESLGWEAFF. CDR3 nucleotides: TGCGCCAGCAGCCAAGAGTCGCTGGGTTGGGAGGCTTTCTTT. The chain joins TRBV4-1 to TRBJ1-1; D is unresolved. Germline V lookup: CDR1 MGHRA, CDR2 YSYEKL. This CDR3 contains 14 residues. V lost 0 bases to trimming and J lost 11 bases, with 16 bases between them.

The chain recombines TRBV20-1 with TRBJ2-2; TRBD1 aligns across 7 bases. J lost 1 base, V lost 3 bases, and 5 bases had no gene match. The CDR3 is 15 amino acids. Per the germline V gene, CDR1 is DFQATT and CDR2 is SNEGSKA (reference sequence). Here the CDR3 DNA reads TGCAGTGCTAGGAAGGGACAGAGGAACACCGGGGAGCTGTTTTTT. Translation gives CSARKGQRNTGELFF.

The V gene is TRBV2, the J gene TRBJ1-2; D may be TRBD1 (5 bases). Trimming took off 1 base at V and 2 bases at J, with 11 bases between the two ends. CDR3 length: 15 residues. Germline V gene sequence: CDR1 SNHLY, CDR2 FYNNEI. CDR3 region: CASSEGGAGNYGYTF. In DNA form, the CDR3 reads TGTGCCAGCAGTGAAGGAGGTGCAGGGAACTATGGCTACACCTTC.

V and J are TRBV12-3 or TRBV12-4 and TRBJ1-1; no clear D gene. The V end was cut by 2 bases, the J end by 0 bases, with 7 bases between. The CDR3 is 14 residues long. CDR3 nucleotide sequence: TGTGCCAGCAGTTTATCAGCAGTGAACACTGAAGCTTTCTTT. Protein product: CASSLSAVNTEAFF.

The chain employs TRBV7-7 and TRBJ2-1; 12 nucleotides match TRBD2. Germline assignment: CDR1 SSHAT and CDR2 FNYEAQ (reference sequence). Trimming cost V 2 bases and J 5 bases; bases outside gene matches: 4. The CDR3 is 16 residues long. CDR3 nucleotide sequence: TGTGCCAGCAGCTTACAGGCTAGCGGGGGGGACAATGAGCAGTTCTTC. This codes for CASSLQASGGDNEQFF. Using reference TRBV7-7 and TRBJ2-1 for the parts outside the CDR3, the full variable domain is GAGVSQSPRYKVTKRGQDVTLRCDPISSHATLYWYQQALGQGPEFLTYFNYEAQPDKSGLPSDRFSAERPEGSISTLTIQRTEQRDSAMYRCASSLQASGGDNEQFFGPGTRLTVL.

The chain has TRBV7-9 and TRBJ2-3; TRBD2 agrees at 9 bases. Germline CDR1 reads SEHNR; CDR2 reads FQNEAQ (reference sequence). V lost 5 bases to trimming and J lost 2 bases; unmatched junction nucleotides: 11. This CDR3 spans 17 amino acids. CDR3 coding DNA: TGTGCCAGCAGCCCCAGTACCCTAGCGGGAAACACAGATACGCAGTATTTT. Translating it yields CASSPSTLAGNTDTQYF.

This clonotype has a single count. The chain combines TRBV7-9 with TRBJ2-3; 8 nucleotides align to TRBD2. CDR3 length equals 15 residues. From germline, CDR1 is SEHNR and CDR2 FQNEAQ (reference sequence). V lost 0 bases, J lost 1 base, and 0 bases stayed unmatched. DNA of the CDR3: TGTGCCAGCAGCTTAGCAGCGGGGGGCACAGATACGCAGTATTTT. Its protein product is CASSLAAGGTDTQYF.

The V and J genes are TRBV3-1 and TRBJ2-5, with 11 nucleotides matching TRBD2. CDR1 is LGHDT, CDR2 YNNKEL, per germline (reference sequence). J lost 1 base, V lost 4 bases, and 5 bases had no gene match. This CDR3 is built from 16 residues. Here the CDR3 reads CASSLNLAGGQETQYF. The CDR3 DNA follows: TGTGCCAGCAGCCTCAATCTAGCGGGGGGCCAAGAGACCCAGTACTTC.

V is TRBV11-2 and J is TRBJ2-6, with D perhaps matching TRBD1 (6 bases). CDR3 length equals 14 residues. Germline CDR1 is SGHAT and CDR2 is FQNNGV. V was pared by 7 bases and J by 4 bases, with 11 bases between. CDR3 in amino acids: CASKGDGGANVLTF. CDR3 sequence (DNA): TGTGCCAGCAAGGGGGATGGAGGGGCCAACGTCCTGACTTTC.

This chain joins TRBV9 and TRBJ2-3; possible D gene TRBD2, 6 bases. The CDR3 has 15 amino acids. Germline values: CDR1 SGDLS, CDR2 YYNGEE. Trimming removed 5 bases at V and 1 base at J, with 14 bases between. For the CDR3, the DNA is TGTGCCAGCAGTTTGAACGGGGGACGCACAGATACGCAGTATTTT. Translation: CASSLNGGRTDTQYF.

This rearrangement joins TRBV5-8 to TRBJ2-1; D remains ambiguous. Germline CDR1 reads SGHTS; CDR2 reads YDEGEE. V shed 7 bases and J shed 4 bases, with 15 bases lying between them. The CDR3 is made up of 14 amino acids. In DNA, the CDR3 is TGTGCCAGCGGTCATACAGAGCGATACAATGAGCAGTTCTTC. This sequence encodes CASGHTERYNEQFF.

The chain employs TRBV30 and TRBJ2-1, with a tentative D call TRBD1 (5 bases). V lost 4 bases, J lost 4 bases, and 11 bases lay in between. In germline, CDR1 is GTSNPN, CDR2 SVGIG (reference sequence). This CDR3 region has 13 residues. The CDR3 nucleotides read TGTGCCTGGATCGACAGAGATTACAATGAGCAGTTCTTC. The encoded protein is CAWIDRDYNEQFF. Complete variable domain (other parts from reference TRBV30 and TRBJ2-1): SQTIHQWPATLVQPVGSPLSLECTVEGTSNPNLYWYRQAAGRGLQLLFYSVGIGQISSEVPQNLSASRPQDRQFILSSKKLLLSDSGFYLCAWIDRDYNEQFFGPGTRLTVL.

The chain carries TRBV14 and TRBJ1-1, with 7 nucleotides matching TRBD1. Germline-derived CDR1 and CDR2 are SGHDN and FVKESK. The CDR3 spans 15 residues. J lost 6 bases, V lost 7 bases, and 14 bases had no gene match. Here the CDR3 reads CASISRGPTPPEAFF. The CDR3 DNA reads TGTGCCAGCATCTCTAGGGGGCCGACCCCTCCTGAAGCTTTCTTT.

This chain joins TRBV7-6 and TRBJ2-5; no clear D gene. The CDR3 totals 13 residues. Trimming took 2 bases from V and 6 from J, leaving 10 bases between them. CDR1 and CDR2 from the germline V gene are SGHVS and FNYEAQ. This CDR3 reads CASSLTDSKTQYF. CDR3 nucleotides: TGTGCCAGCAGCTTAACGGATTCCAAGACCCAGTACTTC.

The chain uses TRBV29-1 and TRBJ1-2; the D gene is possibly TRBD1 (5 bases). Trimming removed 6 bases at V and 7 bases at J, with 15 bases between. The germline CDR1 and CDR2 sequences are SQVTM and ANQGSEA. The CDR3 extends over 12 amino acids. The CDR3 protein is CSVKPDSFGYTF. In DNA, the CDR3 is TGCAGCGTGAAACCAGACAGTTTTGGCTACACCTTC.

The V and J genes are TRBV29-1 and TRBJ1-3; 11 positions match TRBD1. The germline V gene has CDR1 SQVTM and CDR2 ANQGSEA. V was pared by 7 bases and J by 8 bases, with 1 base of the junction left unmatched. The length of the CDR3 is 11 residues. The CDR3 region is CSGDRGDTIYF. DNA of the CDR3: TGCAGCGGGGACAGGGGGGACACCATATATTTT.

The CDR3 loop reads CASSQGTGGAYEQYF. The CDR3 DNA reads as TGTGCCAGCAGCCAAGGGACAGGGGGCGCGTACGAGCAGTACTTC. The chain couples TRBV14 to TRBJ2-7; 11 nucleotides agree with TRBD1. This CDR3 has 15 residues. CDR1 and CDR2 from the germline V gene are SGHDN and FVKESK. After removal of 1 base from V and 4 bases from J, the junction contained 3 bases not matched to a gene.

The V and J genes are TRBV5-6 and TRBJ2-7, with D possibly matching TRBD1 (5 bases). Germline V CDR1 and CDR2: SGHDT, YYEEEE. CDR3 size: 11 residues. Trimming took off 6 bases at V and 6 bases at J, with 10 bases between the two ends. The CDR3 sequence: CASTLGAEQYF. CDR3 nucleotides: TGTGCCAGCACCCTAGGGGCCGAGCAGTACTTC.

The chain couples TRBV29-1 to TRBJ2-1, with 9 bases fitting TRBD1. This CDR3 is 14 amino acids long. J gave up 12 bases and V 4 bases, and 13 bases lay outside the gene matches. Looked up from germline, CDR1 is SQVTM and CDR2 is ANQGSEA. Here the CDR3 DNA reads TGCAGCGTTGTAGATACAGGGGGCTCTGTGGGGCAGTTCTTC. This encodes CSVVDTGGSVGQFF.

The rearrangement uses TRBV3-1 and TRBJ2-7; no reliable D call. With 0 bases removed from V and 6 bases from J, the gap between germline ends came to 9 bases. The CDR3 extends over 13 amino acids. Germline-derived CDR1 and CDR2 are LGHDT and YNNKEL (reference sequence). The chain's CDR3 is CASSQDGSAEQYF. As DNA, the CDR3 is TGTGCCAGCAGCCAAGATGGTAGTGCCGAGCAGTACTTC.

The V call is TRBV20-1, the J call TRBJ2-7; 10 bases match TRBD2. The germline gives CDR1 DFQATT, CDR2 SNEGSKA (reference sequence). The J segment lost 0 bases and the V segment lost 0 bases, leaving 11 bases of the junction unmatched. The length of the CDR3 is 18 residues. The CDR3 loop is CSARDPFLLAGSSYEQYF. The CDR3 DNA reads as TGCAGTGCTAGAGATCCCTTTTTACTAGCGGGAAGCTCCTACGAGCAGTACTTC.

This sequence joins TRBV6-5 and TRBJ2-1; 12 nucleotides match TRBD2. CDR3 length equals 15 residues. With V trimmed by 5 bases and J by 8 bases, 7 bases remained unmatched. Germline CDR1 is MNHEY and CDR2 is SVGAGI. Here the CDR3 DNA reads TGTGCCAGCAGTCCTCTAGCGGGAGGGCTCGATGAGCAGTTCTTC. This translates into CASSPLAGGLDEQFF.

J is TRBJ2-3 and V is TRBV4-2, with 7 bases that match TRBD2. The CDR3 has 15 residues. CDR1 is LGHNA, CDR2 YNFKEQ, per germline. The trim removed 5 bases at V and 4 bases at J, leaving 9 bases unmatched. This CDR3 reads CASSKTRLAPDTQYF. The CDR3, as DNA: TGTGCCAGCAGCAAGACCCGACTAGCCCCAGATACGCAGTATTTT.